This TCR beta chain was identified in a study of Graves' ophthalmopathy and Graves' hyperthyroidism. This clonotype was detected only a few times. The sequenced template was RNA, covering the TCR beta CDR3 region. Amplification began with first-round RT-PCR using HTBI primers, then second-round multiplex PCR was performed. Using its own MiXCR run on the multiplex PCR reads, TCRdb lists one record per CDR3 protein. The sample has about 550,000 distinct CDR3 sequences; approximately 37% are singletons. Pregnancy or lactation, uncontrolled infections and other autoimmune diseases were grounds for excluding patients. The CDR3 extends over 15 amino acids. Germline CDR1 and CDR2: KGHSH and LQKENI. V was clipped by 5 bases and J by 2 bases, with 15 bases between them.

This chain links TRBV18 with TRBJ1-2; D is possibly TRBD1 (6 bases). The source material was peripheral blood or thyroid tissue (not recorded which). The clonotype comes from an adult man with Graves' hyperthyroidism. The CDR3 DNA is TGTGCCAGCTCATCCTCCCGACAGGAGAACTATGGCTACACCTTC. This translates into CASSSSRQENYGYTF. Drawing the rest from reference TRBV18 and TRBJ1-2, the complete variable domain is NAGVMQNPRHLVRRRGQEARLRCSPMKGHSHVYWYRQLPEEGLKFMVYLQKENIIDESGMPKERFSAEFPKEGPSILRIQQVVRGDSAAYFCASSSSRQENYGYTFGSGTRLTVV.